The following is a TCR beta chain sequence with its context. V gave up 0 bases and J gave up 3 bases; unmatched junction bases: 4. The V gene's germline CDR1 is ENHRY and CDR2 SYGVKD. The CDR3 is 17 residues long. This specimen belongs to a study of shared clonotypes between healthy human individuals. Repertoires were generated with immunoSEQ multiplex PCR, while TCRdb's copy carries only in-frame clones and drops some. The data contain millions of clones, roughly 94% of them singletons. It was CD45RO-negative cells, positively selected for CCR7, that made up naive CD8 cells, with terminally differentiated effector memory CD45RA+ cells excluded. Donors included only healthy HIV-negative adults lacking recent acute infections or vaccinations.

Sequenced material: naive CD8+ T cells sorted from blood. The chain has TRBV10-3 and TRBJ2-2; 10 bases fit TRBD2. The receptor was isolated from a man aged 18 to 30 in good health. The CDR3 here is CAISESGLAADTGELFF. The CDR3 DNA sequence: TGTGCCATCAGTGAGTCAGGACTAGCGGCAGACACCGGGGAGCTGTTTTTT.